This T cell receptor beta chain is drawn from a study of cytomegalovirus exposure and HLA in healthy donors. About the research overall: Ancestry clustering placed 70% to 90% of around 400 genotyped donors in the Caucasian-associated cluster. Overall study results and limits: Association of a missense DCLRE1C variant with TCR beta V- and J-gene trimming was reported in a later analysis. Productive status was seen about 90% or about 30% of the time for most TCR beta V segments in an earlier analysis.

Trimming at V came to 1 base and at J to 4 bases, leaving 3 bases not matched to a gene. Germline CDR1 SGHDN, CDR2 FVKESK. The CDR3 consists of 14 residues. Note on this clone: Its antigen is not known.

This PCR relied on a set of 60 Vbeta primers and 13 Jbeta primers. The protocol was immunoSEQ multiplex PCR, while the TCRdb copy is restricted to in-frame clones and leaves out a portion. The data contain fewer than 200,000 clones, roughly 80% of them seen just once; the ten biggest clones take up about 0.77%. The sequencing input was PBMCs. The receptor was isolated from a woman aged 18 to 35 in good health and CMV-seronegative. The V and J genes are TRBV14 and TRBJ2-5, with 7 bases identical to TRBD1. The CDR3 reads CASSQAYRGETQYF. CDR3 nucleotide sequence: TGTGCCAGCAGCCAAGCGTACAGGGGAGAGACCCAGTACTTC.